One sample yielded the 18 T cell receptor beta chains listed below, sequenced in a study of vaccination effects on CD4 cells after COVID-19. These receptors have no identified antigens. Produced via immunoSEQ multiplex PCR; TCRdb's table is partial and in-frame only. The sample lists 30,000 to 35,000 clones, about 68% seen once, with 6.6% in the top ten. CD4+ T cell isolation took place after nine to eleven days of culture. This person's SARS-CoV-2 infection, confirmed by PCR, occurred between March and December 2020. The vaccine given was either BNT162b2 or mRNA-1273, in two doses. The input for sequencing was CD4+ T cells from PBMCs cultured without peptide, taken after COVID-19 vaccination. These receptor sequences come from a human donor who had a prior SARS-CoV-2 infection.

This clone turned up a few times. The rearrangement links TRBV7-9 to TRBJ2-3; D may correspond to TRBD1 or TRBD2 (5 bases each). Per germline, CDR1 SEHNR and CDR2 FQNEAQ (reference sequence). V lost 4 bases, J lost 1 base, and 9 bases lay in between. The CDR3 has 14 residues. Here the CDR3 DNA reads TGTGCCAGCAGCTCAATGGGGGGCACAGATACGCAGTATTTT. Translating it yields CASSSMGGTDTQYF.

This sequence joins TRBV7-8 and TRBJ2-3, with TRBD2 matching over 9 bases. This CDR3 comprises 14 residues. Germline values: CDR1 SGHVS, CDR2 FQNEAQ. V lost 3 bases to trimming and J lost 5 bases; unmatched junction nucleotides: 3. DNA of the CDR3: TGTGCCAGCAGCTTTAGCGGGAGAATAGATACGCAGTATTTT. The encoded protein is CASSFSGRIDTQYF. Full variable domain (remainder filled in from reference TRBV7-8 and TRBJ2-3): GAGVSQSPRYKVAKRGQDVALRCDPISGHVSLFWYQQALGQGPEFLTYFQNEAQLDKSGLPSDRFFAERPEGSVSTLKIQRTQQEDSAVYLCASSFSGRIDTQYFGPGTRLTVL.

The chain combines TRBV4-1 with TRBJ2-5; D is uncertain. The CDR3 is 15 amino acids. With 0 bases removed from V and 5 bases from J, the gap between germline ends came to 13 bases. Germline V gene sequence: CDR1 MGHRA, CDR2 YSYEKL. The CDR3 bases are TGCGCCAGCAGCCAAGAGGTGACGTCTGGGGAGACCCAGTACTTC. It codes for CASSQEVTSGETQYF.

This sequence joins TRBV21-1 and TRBJ2-1; TRBD2 was called by the table and not checked on the DNA. TRBV21-1 is designated a pseudogene. The CDR3 runs to 20 residues. CDR3 residues: CASSKARTLNSHKPDNEQFF. The CDR3 DNA sequence: TGTGCCAGCAGCAAAGCGAGGACTCTCAACTCCCACAAGCCAGACAATGAGCAGTTCTTC.

The chain carries TRBV11-3 and TRBJ2-7, with D possibly TRBD2 on 6 matching bases. Germline assignment: CDR1 SGHNT and CDR2 YENEEA. V lost 0 bases to trimming and J lost 6 bases, with 15 bases between them. The length of the CDR3 is 15 residues. The chain's CDR3 is CASSLDRVGGSEQYF. CDR3 DNA: TGTGCCAGCAGCTTAGATAGAGTGGGAGGTTCCGAGCAGTACTTC.

Only one count was recorded for this clone. The chain combines TRBV15 with TRBJ1-3; D is uncertain. Germline CDR1 is LNHNV and CDR2 is YYDKDF (reference sequence). The CDR3 is made up of 15 amino acids. V lost 0 bases, J lost 1 base, and 7 bases lay in between. The CDR3 region is CATSRDQMSGNTIYF. CDR3 coding DNA: TGTGCCACCAGCAGAGATCAAATGTCTGGAAACACCATATATTTT. Supplemented by reference TRBV15 and TRBJ1-3, the full variable domain reads DAMVIQNPRYQVTQFGKPVTLSCSQTLNHNVMYWYQQKSSQAPKLLFHYYDKDFNNEADTPDNFQSRRPNTSFCFLDIRSPGLGDTAMYLCATSRDQMSGNTIYFGEGSWLTVV.

The chain couples TRBV7-9 to TRBJ1-1; D is possibly TRBD1 (6 bases). Per germline, CDR1 SEHNR and CDR2 FQNEAQ (reference sequence). V was shortened by 5 bases and J by 4 bases, with 14 bases between the two germline ends. This CDR3 comprises 14 residues. The CDR3 sequence: CASSQGYGGTEAFF. The CDR3 DNA reads as TGTGCCAGCAGCCAGGGGTACGGGGGCACTGAAGCTTTCTTT.

This clone turned up a few times. The genes are TRBV4-2 and TRBJ2-6; D possibly corresponds to TRBD1 (6 bases). Trimming took off 3 bases at V and 4 bases at J, with 13 bases between the two ends. There are 16 residues in the CDR3. The germline V gene has CDR1 LGHNA and CDR2 YNFKEQ. CDR3 protein: CASSQVGALGANVLTF. CDR3 coding DNA: TGTGCCAGCAGCCAGGTGGGGGCCCTCGGGGCCAACGTCCTGACTTTC.

The CDR3 protein is CASSAPQGGTEAFF. In nucleotides, the CDR3 is TGTGCCAGCAGCGCCCCACAGGGCGGCACTGAAGCTTTCTTT. The chain combines TRBV9 with TRBJ1-1; D is possibly TRBD1 (6 bases). Trimming took 3 bases from V and 4 from J, leaving 13 bases between them. This CDR3 comprises 14 residues. The germline CDR1 and CDR2 sequences are SGDLS and YYNGEE.

V usage is TRBV9 and J usage is TRBJ2-7, with D possibly matching TRBD2 (7 bases). V shed 2 bases and J shed 5 bases, with 23 bases lying between them. The germline V gene has CDR1 SGDLS and CDR2 YYNGEE. CDR3 length equals 17 residues. Written as DNA, the CDR3 is TGTGCCAGCAGCGTCACCACCGAGGGGGGGGGCCGGAACGAGCAGTACTTC. Its translation is CASSVTTEGGGRNEQYF.

CDR3 amino acids: CASSFRQSNSPLHF. The CDR3 DNA follows: TGTGCCAGCAGCTTTCGGCAGTCTAATTCACCCCTCCACTTT. V and J are TRBV11-1 and TRBJ1-6, with no clear D. Per germline, CDR1 SGHAT and CDR2 FQDESV (reference sequence). The CDR3 has 14 residues. V lost 3 bases and J 6 bases, leaving 9 bases between the germline ends.

The V and J genes are TRBV5-1 and TRBJ2-7; D uncertain. The CDR3 is 13 amino acids. The germline V and J ends were trimmed by 1 base and 3 bases, with 8 bases remaining between them. The germline gives CDR1 SGHRS, CDR2 YFSETQ. CDR3 sequence: CASSLTEDYEQYF. The CDR3 DNA reads TGCGCCAGCAGCTTGACTGAGGACTACGAGCAGTACTTC.

This chain connects TRBV19 to TRBJ2-7; tentative D call: TRBD2 (5 bases). The ends were cut back, 0 bases at V and 0 bases at J, with 12 bases in the middle. Looked up from germline, CDR1 is LNHDA and CDR2 is SQIVND (reference sequence). The CDR3 is 16 residues long. In DNA form, the CDR3 reads TGTGCCAGTAGTATAGATCTGGGAGCGCTCTCCTACGAGCAGTACTTC. This codes for CASSIDLGALSYEQYF.

This clone was found once. The genes are TRBV18 and TRBJ2-5; D not certain. The V gene lost 3 bases and the J gene lost 3 bases, with 5 bases spanning the gap. This CDR3 region has 12 residues. Looked up from germline, CDR1 is KGHSH and CDR2 is LQKENI. CDR3 DNA sequence: TGTGCCAGCTCACCTCTGGAAGAGACCCAGTACTTC. Translated: CASSPLEETQYF.

The chain uses TRBV7-2 and TRBJ2-7; D may correspond to TRBD1 or TRBD2 (7 bases each). Per the germline V gene, CDR1 is SGHTA and CDR2 is FQGNSA. This CDR3 comprises 15 residues. V dropped 5 bases and J dropped 6 bases, with 20 bases sitting between them. The DNA of the CDR3 is TGTGCCAGCAGCCCCTTCGGGGCAGGGGGGGGCGAGCAGTACTTC. Its protein is CASSPFGAGGGEQYF.

The V call is TRBV2, the J call TRBJ2-1; D possibly corresponds to TRBD1 (5 bases). CDR1 and CDR2 from the germline V gene are SNHLY and FYNNEI. CDR3 size: 15 residues. With 4 bases removed from V and 0 bases from J, the gap between germline ends came to 10 bases. This CDR3 is CASSAGISSYNEQFF. As DNA, the CDR3 is TGTGCCAGCAGTGCAGGGATTAGCTCCTACAATGAGCAGTTCTTC.

In its sample, this clone was seen a few times. This sequence joins TRBV30 and TRBJ1-2, with 9 bases fitting TRBD1. V was pared by 2 bases and J by 4 bases, with 17 bases of the junction left unmatched. This CDR3 comprises 18 residues. The V gene's germline CDR1 is GTSNPN and CDR2 SVGIG (reference sequence). The DNA of the CDR3 is TGTGCCTGGAGTCGCGCTATCACCGGGACAGGGATCTTCTATGGCTACACCTTC. It translates to CAWSRAITGTGIFYGYTF.

This clone was seen a handful of times. This rearrangement joins TRBV15 to TRBJ2-1; D unresolved. Trimming removed 3 bases from V and 2 bases from J, with 20 bases in between. The CDR3 covers 18 residues. Per the germline V gene, CDR1 is LNHNV and CDR2 is YYDKDF (reference sequence). CDR3 DNA: TGTGCCACCAGCAGTGAACTCGGGCTCAGTCGTCCCTACAATGAGCAGTTCTTC. It encodes CATSSELGLSRPYNEQFF.